The clone carrying this T cell receptor (beta chain) was detected a few times. Time point described: sample taken at primary tumor resection. Whole RNA, which was extracted from tumor, nontumor lung tissue or frozen PBMC, was sequenced without any cell sorting. Germline V gene sequence: CDR1 MNHEY, CDR2 SVGEGT. The CDR3 spans 17 residues. V was shortened by 7 bases and J by 0 bases, with 19 bases between the two germline ends. The record originates from a study of spatial heterogeneity in lung cancer. A distinct unique molecular identifier was carried by each TCR cDNA molecule. TCRdb re-derived calls from the 5' RACE reads in MiXCR, one entry per CDR3 protein. The sample consists of about 1,800 distinct CDR3 sequences, under 30% of them appearing once.

This receptor was identified in a male donor with early-stage non-small cell lung cancer. The chain uses TRBV6-2 or TRBV6-3 and TRBJ2-1; TRBD1 is a possible D gene (6 bases). Sample: normal lung tissue next to the tumor, taken at surgery. The CDR3 nucleotides are TGTGCCAGCAACCTAAGGGGGTTCTCGAGCTCCTACAATGAGCAGTTCTTC. It translates to CASNLRGFSSSYNEQFF.